This T cell receptor (beta chain) comes out of a study of blood T cell repertoires in COVID-19. Study summary: There were acute and convalescent COVID-19 samples, and they came from the United States, Italy and Spain. PBMCs, B-cell-depleted T cells, or T cells provided the cDNA or gDNA that made up the material.

Clones were sequenced by immunoSEQ multiplex PCR, and TCRdb holds only the in-frame ones, with some missing. Here the sample spans fewer than 250,000 clones, approximately 90% being singletons. Enrollees, about 18 to 95 years old, lived in 24 US areas. Cohort 3 recovered donors had two negative PCRs, clearance, or symptom resolution. Germline V gives CDR1 SGHTA, CDR2 FQGNSA. V gave up 7 bases and J gave up 8 bases, with 21 bases separating them. This CDR3 has 15 residues. The TCR originated in a man under 40 who had recovered from COVID-19. V gene TRBV7-2 combines with J gene TRBJ2-1; tentative D call: TRBD2 (6 bases). The sequencing sample was made of PBMCs or T cells enriched from blood (not recorded which). The CDR3 loop reads CASTLGTPLLDEQFF. CDR3 nucleotide sequence: TGTGCCAGCACCCTCGGGACTCCGCTTTTAGATGAGCAGTTCTTC.